Below are 11 T cell receptor beta chains sequenced from a single sample in a study of tumor-infiltrating lymphocytes in glioblastoma multiforme. TCRB libraries came from RNA via three nested multiplex PCR rounds. TCRdb re-analysed the multiplex PCR reads in MiXCR, keeping a single row per CDR3 protein. This table holds under 35,000 distinct CDR3 sequences, approximately 60% found once. The sequenced material came from brain tumor tissue. The origin of the receptors is a male donor with glioblastoma.

Regarding this clonotype: In this CDR3 the conserved last residue, phenylalanine or tryptophan, is missing, so a read error is likely. This sequence joins TRBV12-3 or TRBV12-4 and TRBJ2-7; D may be TRBD2 (7 bases). The CDR3 runs 13 residues. Trimming removed 5 bases at V and 4 bases at J, with 12 bases between. The CDR3 is CASSRGAGYEQYS. CDR3 bases: TGTGCCAGCAGTCGGGGGGCGGGGTACGAGCAGTACTCC.

Note on this clonotype: Being one base from a much bigger clone, this may be a read error. Lacking the conserved final phenylalanine or tryptophan, this CDR3 likely reflects a read error. This chain uses TRBV14 with TRBJ2-5; D could derive from TRBD1 or TRBD2 (5 bases each). The germline CDR1 and CDR2 sequences are SGHDN and FVKESK. Deletions cut 0 bases from V and 4 bases from J, with 9 bases between. The CDR3 runs 14 residues. In DNA, the CDR3 is TGTGCCAGCAGCCAAGATGGTGGGGGAGAGACCCAGTACCTC. Amino acid sequence: CASSQDGGGETQYL.

This clonotype was recorded many times. The rearrangement uses TRBV20-1 and TRBJ2-3; the match to TRBD2 covers 11 bases. CDR1 is DFQATT, CDR2 SNEGSKA, per germline (reference sequence). V was clipped by 5 bases and J by 4 bases; unmatched bases: 5. The length of the CDR3 is 14 residues. CDR3 protein: CSAGSGRGADTQYF. The DNA for the CDR3 is TGCAGTGCTGGTAGCGGGAGGGGTGCAGATACGCAGTATTTT.

Regarding this clonotype: A read error may be the cause here, since a much bigger clone is one base away. The chain employs TRBV28 and TRBJ2-7, with 9 bases identical to TRBD1. Germline CDR1 and CDR2: MDHEN and SYDVKM. This CDR3 spans 15 amino acids. The CDR3 DNA is TGTGCCAGCGGTTTCCGGACAGGGGAGTTTTACGAGCAGTACTTC. As protein: CASGFRTGEFYEQYF.

The chain carries TRBV6-5 and TRBJ2-2, with D maybe TRBD2 (6 bases). This CDR3 has 13 amino acids. Germline V gives CDR1 MNHEY, CDR2 SVGAGI. The CDR3 sequence: CARSYAGRGELFF. The CDR3 DNA sequence: TGTGCAAGGAGTTATGCAGGGAGGGGGGAGCTGTTTTTT.

As regards this clonotype: A much larger clonotype is one base distant, so this may be a read error. V gene TRBV5-1 combines with J gene TRBJ2-5; the match to TRBD2 covers 12 bases. Trimming cost V 6 bases and J 2 bases; bases outside gene matches: 5. Germline loops: CDR1 SGHRS, CDR2 YFSETQ. The CDR3 extends over 15 amino acids. CDR3 nucleotides: TGCGCCAGCATCGGAGGACTAGCGGGGCAAGAGACCCAGTACTTC. Its translation is CASIGGLAGQETQYF.

About this clonotype itself: Since a much larger clone is just one base distant, this may be a read error. The chain employs TRBV7-8 and TRBJ2-1, with D unclear. Germline V CDR1 and CDR2: SGHVS, FQNEAQ. Between the trimmed V and J ends, which lost 5 bases and 5 bases, there was a span of 16 bases. The CDR3 sequence is 15 residues long. CDR3 loop: CASSGRSPSNNEQFF. CDR3 sequence (DNA): TGTGCCAGCAGCGGTAGAAGTCCAAGTAACAATGAGCAGTTCTTC.

This clonotype was seen repeatedly, ten times or more. The J gene is TRBJ2-7, the V gene TRBV5-5; the match to TRBD2 covers 8 bases. The germline V gene encodes CDR1 SGHKS and CDR2 YYEKEE (reference sequence). J gave up 6 bases and V 0 bases, and 8 bases lay outside the gene matches. CDR3 length: 15 residues. In DNA form, the CDR3 reads TGTGCCAGCAGCTTGGTGGGCAGCGGGAGTGGCGAGCAGTACTTC. This sequence encodes CASSLVGSGSGEQYF.

This clonotype appeared a single time. A much larger clone differs from this one at a single base, so this may be a read error. Given the absence of the conserved phenylalanine or tryptophan at the CDR3 end, a read error is likely. The chain combines TRBV28 with TRBJ1-6; D call uncertain. The germline gives CDR1 MDHEN, CDR2 SYDVKM. V lost 9 bases and J 9 bases, leaving 9 bases between the germline ends. The CDR3 sequence is 11 residues long. The DNA for the CDR3 is TGTGCCAGTAGAAGCGGTTCACCCCTCCACCTT. Amino acid sequence: CASRSGSPLHL.

Points on this clonotype: This may come from a read error, since a much larger clone is one base off. This sequence joins TRBV5-1 and TRBJ1-5; TRBD1 is a possible D gene (6 bases). The CDR3 runs 15 residues. The V and J ends lost 0 bases and 7 bases respectively, with 14 bases between them. The germline CDR1 and CDR2 sequences are SGHRS and YFSETQ. The CDR3 is CASSLEGGYSQPQHF. CDR3 sequence (DNA): TGCGCCAGCAGCTTGGAAGGGGGGTACAGCCAGCCCCAGCATTTT.

By share, this clonotype counts as medium-sized. The gene calls are TRBV29-1 and TRBJ2-3, with D maybe TRBD1 (6 bases). Looked up from germline, CDR1 is SQVTM and CDR2 is ANQGSEA. Trimming took off 7 bases at V and 2 bases at J, with 16 bases between the two ends. CDR3 size: 14 residues. The CDR3 nucleotides read TGCAGCGCCCAGGGGCATCAGACCACAGATACGCAGTATTTT. Translation gives CSAQGHQTTDTQYF.